Listed below are T cell receptor beta chains from one sample, sequenced in a study of cytomegalovirus exposure and HLA in healthy donors. Sequenced by immunoSEQ multiplex PCR; TCRdb stores in-frame clones only, minus some. The sample has some 170,000 clones, 90% to 97% seen once; the top ten hold about 0.89%. Sequences were obtained from PBMCs. The receptors were sampled from a woman between 18 and 29 years old in good health and CMV-seronegative. CDR3s include the opening cysteine and the closing phenylalanine or tryptophan. Each record gives: V gene, CDR3 length, J gene, D gene, clone size, CDR3 DNA, CDR3 protein. D genes are given only for firm matches. Where a row states a size, it is once, few, many or the class of an expanded clone; other rows omit it.

TRBV18	13	TRBJ1-2	-	-	TGTGCCAGCTCACCACCGCAGGGGCTCGGCTACACCTTC	CASSPPQGLGYTF
TRBV19	12	TRBJ1-2	-	-	TGTGCCAGTAGTGCGGGGGTGAGTGGCTACACCTTC	CASSAGVSGYTF
TRBV10-3	14	TRBJ2-2	TRBD2	-	TGTGCCATCAGTGATGCGGGGGATACCGGGGAGCTGTTTTTT	CAISDAGDTGELFF
TRBV18	14	TRBJ1-4	TRBD1	-	TGTGCCAGCTCACCTGGGCAGGGGGGCGAAAAACTGTTTTTT	CASSPGQGGEKLFF
TRBV6-6	12	TRBJ1-2	-	once	TGTGCCAGCAGTTATAGTAACTATGGCTACACCTTC	CASSYSNYGYTF
TRBV7-2	16	TRBJ2-7	-	-	TGTGCCAGCAGCCCCCCAAGGGTTCGGGACTCCTACGAGCAGTACTTC	CASSPPRVRDSYEQYF
TRBV7-8	15	TRBJ1-5	-	-	TGTGCCAGCAGCGCGCCCGGGGGCGGGAGTCAGCCCCAGCATTTT	CASSAPGGGSQPQHF
TRBV27	15	TRBJ2-7	-	-	TGTGCCAGCAAAGGGACATTTATGGGCTCCTACGAGCAGTACTTC	CASKGTFMGSYEQYF
TRBV14	16	TRBJ2-2	-	-	TGTGCCAGCAGCCGCGGGACTTCGACCCACACCGGGGAGCTGTTTTTT	CASSRGTSTHTGELFF
TRBV7-9	14	TRBJ2-7	TRBD1	-	TGTGCCAGCAGCTTAGACAGGGGTGCGAGAGAGCAGTACTTC	CASSLDRGAREQYF
TRBV4-3	17	TRBJ2-2	TRBD2	-	TGCGCCAGCAGCCAACTACTAGCGGGGGGGCCCGTCGGGGAGCTGTTTTTT	CASSQLLAGGPVGELFF
TRBV19	16	TRBJ2-3	TRBD1	once	TGTGCCAGTAGCGGGGACCGGGACAGGAGCACAGATACGCAGTATTTT	CASSGDRDRSTDTQYF
TRBV30	13	TRBJ2-7	-	-	TGTGCCTGGAGTGTACGACAGTTCGGCGAGCAGTACTTC	CAWSVRQFGEQYF
TRBV10-3	15	TRBJ2-5	TRBD2	-	TGTGCCATCAGGCACGAGCGGGGGGTACAAGAGACCCAGTACTTC	CAIRHERGVQETQYF
TRBV2	12	TRBJ2-7	TRBD1	few	TGTGCCAGCAAGGGACAGGGCGCCGAGCAGTACTTC	CASKGQGAEQYF
TRBV1	18	TRBJ2-5	-	-	TGCACCAGCAGCTGCGGAAGCGAATATCTTTCCTCCCAAGAGACCCAGTACTTC	CTSSCGSEYLSSQETQYF
TRBV4-3	16	TRBJ1-3	-	-	TGCGCCAGCAGCCAAGATCTTCCAGGGGCTGGAAACACCATATATTTT	CASSQDLPGAGNTIYF